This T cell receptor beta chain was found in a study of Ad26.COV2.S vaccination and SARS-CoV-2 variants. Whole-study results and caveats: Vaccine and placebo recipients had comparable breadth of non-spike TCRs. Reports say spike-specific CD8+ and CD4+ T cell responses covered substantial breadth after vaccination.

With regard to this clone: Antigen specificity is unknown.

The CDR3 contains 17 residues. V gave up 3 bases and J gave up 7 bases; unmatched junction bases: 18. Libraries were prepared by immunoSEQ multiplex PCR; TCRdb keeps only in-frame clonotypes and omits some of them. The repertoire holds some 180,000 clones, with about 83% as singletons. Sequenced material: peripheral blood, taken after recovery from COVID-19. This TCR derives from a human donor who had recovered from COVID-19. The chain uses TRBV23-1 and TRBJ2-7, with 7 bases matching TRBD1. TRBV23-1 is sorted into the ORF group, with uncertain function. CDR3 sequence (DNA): TGCGCCAGCAGTCACCCCTGGACAGGTCCAAAAACTCGGGAGCAGTACTTC. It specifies CASSHPWTGPKTREQYF.